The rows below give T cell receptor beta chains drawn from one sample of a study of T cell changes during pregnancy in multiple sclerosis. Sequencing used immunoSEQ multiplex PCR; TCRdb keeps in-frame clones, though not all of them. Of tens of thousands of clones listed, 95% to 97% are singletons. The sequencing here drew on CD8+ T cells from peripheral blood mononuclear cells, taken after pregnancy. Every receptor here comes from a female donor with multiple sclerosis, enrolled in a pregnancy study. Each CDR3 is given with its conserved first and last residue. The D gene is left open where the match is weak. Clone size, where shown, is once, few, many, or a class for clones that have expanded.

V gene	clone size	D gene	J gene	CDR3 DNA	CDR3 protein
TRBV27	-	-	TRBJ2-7	TGTGCCAGCAGACTAGGCGACGAGCAGTACTTC	CASRLGDEQYF
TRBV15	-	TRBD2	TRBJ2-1	TGTGCCACCAGCAGTGGAGCGGGAGGCTCGGGCAATGAGCAGTTCTTC	CATSSGAGGSGNEQFF
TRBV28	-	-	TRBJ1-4	TGTGCCAGCAATACCGGGACCCAGGGGCTCGATGAAAAACTGTTTTTT	CASNTGTQGLDEKLFF
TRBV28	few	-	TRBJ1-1	TGTGCCAGCAGACGAGGGGGTACTGAAGCTTTCTTT	CASRRGGTEAFF
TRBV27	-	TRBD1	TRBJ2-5	TGTGCCAGCAGTCAAGGGACAGGCGAACAAGAGACCCAGTACTTC	CASSQGTGEQETQYF
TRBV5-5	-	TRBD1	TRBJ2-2	TGTGCCAGCAGCACCGGGACAGTAGGCGGGGAGCTGTTTTTT	CASSTGTVGGELFF
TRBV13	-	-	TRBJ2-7	TGTGCCAGCAGCTTAAGGAGGGTGAGCTACGAGCAGTACTTC	CASSLRRVSYEQYF
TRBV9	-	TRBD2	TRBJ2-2	TGTGCCAGCAGCGGTAGCGGGAGGGCCGGGGAGCTGTTTTTT	CASSGSGRAGELFF
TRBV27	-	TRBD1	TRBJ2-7	TGTGCCAGCAGTTCCGGGACAGGAGGCTTCGAGCAGTACTTC	CASSSGTGGFEQYF
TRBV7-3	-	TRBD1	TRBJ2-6	TGTGCCAGCAGCCCCGGGACAGGTCCTGGGGCCAACGTCCTGACTTTC	CASSPGTGPGANVLTF
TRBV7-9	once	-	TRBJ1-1	TGTGCCAGCTCAGGTTATGAAGCTTTCTTT	CASSGYEAFF
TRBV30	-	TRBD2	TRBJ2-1	TGTGCCTGGAGTCTAGTTCGGGACTACTCCTACAATGAGCAGTTCTTC	CAWSLVRDYSYNEQFF
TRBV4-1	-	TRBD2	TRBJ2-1	TGCGCCAGCAGCCAAGATAGGGGGACTAGCGGGAACAATGAGCAGTTCTTC	CASSQDRGTSGNNEQFF
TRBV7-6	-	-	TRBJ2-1	TGTGCCAGCAGCACCGACCCGAACCAGGGTGATGAGCAGTTCTTC	CASSTDPNQGDEQFF
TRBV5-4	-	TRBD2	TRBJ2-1	TGTGCCAGCAGCTTGGAGGCTAGCGGGAGAATCTACAATGAGCAGTTCTTC	CASSLEASGRIYNEQFF
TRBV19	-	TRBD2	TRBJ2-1	TGTGCCAGTATGAGGGAGGGGCCCCCCCAGTTCTTC	CASMREGPPQFF
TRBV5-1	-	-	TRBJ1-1	TGCGCCAGCAGCCTCGGGACACTGAACACTGAAGCTTTCTTT	CASSLGTLNTEAFF
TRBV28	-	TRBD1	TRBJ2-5	TGTGCCAGCAGTTCAGGACAGGCGGAGACCCAGTACTTC	CASSSGQAETQYF
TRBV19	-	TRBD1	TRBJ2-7	TGTGCCAGCAGACAGGGTCGCGAGCAGTACTTC	CASRQGREQYF
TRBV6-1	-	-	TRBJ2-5	TGTGCCAGCAAGGTGGGCAAAGAGACCCAGTACTTC	CASKVGKETQYF
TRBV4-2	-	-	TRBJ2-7	TGTGCCAGCAGCCAAGAGAACAGGGAATACGAGCAGTACTTC	CASSQENREYEQYF
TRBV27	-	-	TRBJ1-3	TGTGCCAGCAGCCCTTGGAAGGAGAGCCCTGGGAACACCATATATTTT	CASSPWKESPGNTIYF
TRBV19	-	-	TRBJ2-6	TGTGCCAGTTCGTTTTTCTCTGGGGCCAACGTCCTGACTTTC	CASSFFSGANVLTF
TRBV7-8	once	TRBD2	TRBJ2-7	TGTGCCAGCAGCCCAAGACTAGCGGGAGGGCCCTCGACCCCCTACGAGCAGTACTTC	CASSPRLAGGPSTPYEQYF
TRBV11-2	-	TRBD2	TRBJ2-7	TGTGCCAGCAGCATATCCGGGACTAGCGCCTACGAGCAGTACTTC	CASSISGTSAYEQYF
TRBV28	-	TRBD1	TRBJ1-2	TGTGCCAGCAGTTTACAGGGGGGAAACTATGGCTACACCTTC	CASSLQGGNYGYTF
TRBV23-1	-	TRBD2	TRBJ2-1	TGCGCCAGCAGTCAATTGGGTTCGGGACTATGTCTTGGGGAGCAGTTCTTC	CASSQLGSGLCLGEQFF
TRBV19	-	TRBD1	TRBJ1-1	TGTGCCAGTAGGGGGTACAGGGGCGAAGCTTTCTTT	CASRGYRGEAFF
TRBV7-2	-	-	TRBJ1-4	TGTGCCAGCAGCTTAGGGACAGCTTATGAAAAACTGTTTTTT	CASSLGTAYEKLFF
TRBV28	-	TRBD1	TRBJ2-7	TGTGCCAGCAGTTGGGACAGGTCCTACGAGCAGTACTTC	CASSWDRSYEQYF
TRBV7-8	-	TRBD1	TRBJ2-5	TGTGCCAGCAGCTTAGCCAGGGGGCTGGAGGAGACCCAGTACTTC	CASSLARGLEETQYF
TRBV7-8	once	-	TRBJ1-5	TGTGCCAGCAGCGGGAGGGGGGTCAATCAGCCCCAGCATTTT	CASSGRGVNQPQHF
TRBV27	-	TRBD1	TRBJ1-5	TGTGCCAGCAGTTTAGGACAGGGCAATCAGCCCCAGCATTTT	CASSLGQGNQPQHF
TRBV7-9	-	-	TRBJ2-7	TGTGCCAGCAGCCTGAGGACAGAATCGGCCGAGCAGTACTTC	CASSLRTESAEQYF
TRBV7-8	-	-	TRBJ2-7	TGTGCCAGCAGCTTAAGACAGTTAATCTACGAGCAGTACTTC	CASSLRQLIYEQYF
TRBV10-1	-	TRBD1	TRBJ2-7	TGCGCCAGCAGACCACAGGGGGATCAGGGCGAGCAGTACTTC	CASRPQGDQGEQYF
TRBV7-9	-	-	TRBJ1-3	TGTGCCAGCAGCTCCCCCCCGACAGACGGCTCTGGAAACACCATATATTTT	CASSSPPTDGSGNTIYF
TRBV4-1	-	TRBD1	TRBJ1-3	TGCGCCAGCAGCCACCCACAGGGGTTTGCTGGAAACACCATATATTTT	CASSHPQGFAGNTIYF
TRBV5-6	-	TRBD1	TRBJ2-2	TGTGCCAGCAGCGGGGGACAGGGGGGAGCCGGGGAGCTGTTTTTT	CASSGGQGGAGELFF
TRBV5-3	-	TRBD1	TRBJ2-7	TGTGCCAGGAACAGGGGTTACGAGCAGTACTTC	CARNRGYEQYF
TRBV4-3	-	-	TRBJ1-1	TGCGCCAGCAGCCATTCACGGGTCTCGGGAATGAACACTGAAGCTTTCTTT	CASSHSRVSGMNTEAFF
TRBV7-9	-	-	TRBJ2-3	TGTGCCAGCAGCTGGACAGACAGCATAAATACGCAGTATTTT	CASSWTDSINTQYF
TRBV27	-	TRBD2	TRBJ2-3	TGTGCCAGCAGTTCCCAGCGGGAGACAGATACGCAGTATTTT	CASSSQRETDTQYF
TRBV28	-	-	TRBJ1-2	TGTGCCAGCAGTTTATACGGCTATGGCTACACCTTC	CASSLYGYGYTF